This TCR beta chain was identified in a study of T-cell reconstitution after alpha-beta-depleted transplantation in children. The CDR3 totals 16 residues. Trimming stripped 4 bases from V and 5 bases from J, with 21 bases between. Germline loops: CDR1 SGHRS, CDR2 YFSETQ. There are a few counts of this clonotype. Molecular barcoding with unique molecular identifiers was used for the TCRbeta library. A single record per CDR3 protein comes from TCRdb applying MiXCR to the PCR reads. Here the sample spans 200,000 to 250,000 distinct CDR3 sequences, roughly 10% being singletons. The receptor was isolated from a human donor who donated a stem cell graft to a child with acute lymphoblastic leukemia. J is TRBJ2-5 and V is TRBV5-1, with D perhaps TRBD2 (5 bases). Source: PBMCs from the stem cell graft donor, taken from the stem cell graft. As DNA, the CDR3 is TGCGCCAGCAGCCTCGCTCCTCCGACTATGCGGGAGACCCAGTACTTC. Protein: CASSLAPPTMRETQYF.